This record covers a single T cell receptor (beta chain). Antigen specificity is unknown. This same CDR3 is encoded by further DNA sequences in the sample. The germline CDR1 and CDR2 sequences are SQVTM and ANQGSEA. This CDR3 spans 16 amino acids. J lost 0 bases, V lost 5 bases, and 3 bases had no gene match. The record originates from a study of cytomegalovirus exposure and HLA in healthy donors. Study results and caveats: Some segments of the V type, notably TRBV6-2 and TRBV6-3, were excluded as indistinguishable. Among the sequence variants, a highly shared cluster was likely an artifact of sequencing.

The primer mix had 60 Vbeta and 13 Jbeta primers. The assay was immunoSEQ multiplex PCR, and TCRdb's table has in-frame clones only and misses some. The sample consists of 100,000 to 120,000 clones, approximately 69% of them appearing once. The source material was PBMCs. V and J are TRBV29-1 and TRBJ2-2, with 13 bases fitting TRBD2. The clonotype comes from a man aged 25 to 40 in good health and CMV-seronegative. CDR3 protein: CSVLGLAGANTGELFF. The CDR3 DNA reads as TGCAGCGTTCTCGGACTAGCGGGAGCGAACACCGGGGAGCTGTTTTTT.